The clone carrying this T cell receptor beta chain was picked up one time. The antigen remains undetermined. TCR libraries were built from approximately 520 ng of total RNA by linear amplification. Per the authors' pipeline: Under 100,000 TCR alpha transcripts were sequenced from 5 or 6 healthy donors. TCRdb fed the reads into MiXCR, producing one record per CDR3 protein. The V and J calls, along with clone size, are taken from TCRdb and not from the paper's own processing. The sample yields 150,000 to 200,000 distinct CDR3 sequences, 65% to 75% seen once. CD4+CD8-CD45RO-CD45RA+ cells were naive CD4+; CD8+CD4-CD45RA+CD27bright cells were naive CD8+. The record originates from a study of healthy donors' naive CD4 and CD8 T cells. In the study overall: Three donor age groups were sampled: 20-25, 40-50 and 60-70 years; half female. Study findings and constraints: CDR3 charge plus V and J genes appeared to account for roughly 13% of CD4/CD8 variance.

This CDR3 contains 14 residues. Germline CDR1 and CDR2: MNHEY and SVGAGI. J gave up 0 bases and V 6 bases, and 3 bases lay outside the gene matches. The chain is built from TRBV6-5 and TRBJ2-3, with 7 positions matching TRBD2. The sample comprised naive CD4+ and CD8+ T cells sorted from blood, pooled from several donors. The sequence was collected from a pool of human donors in good health; the sample pools cells from several healthy donors. The CDR3 sequence: CASSTSASTDTQYF. CDR3 sequence (DNA): TGTGCCAGCAGCACTAGCGCCAGCACAGATACGCAGTATTTT.